The rows below give T cell receptor beta chains drawn from one sample of a study of cytomegalovirus exposure and HLA in healthy donors. Generated by immunoSEQ multiplex PCR, the TCRdb table keeps only in-frame clones and is missing some. The profile covers fewer than 200,000 clones, with roughly four fifths appearing a single time and 0.7% to 0.85% taken by the ten largest. Material for sequencing was PBMCs. Receptors were obtained from a female donor in good health and CMV-seronegative. CDR3s include the opening cysteine and the closing phenylalanine or tryptophan.

v_gene	j_gene	CDR3aa
TRBV19	TRBJ1-1	CASSVGQGVAEAFF
TRBV5-1	TRBJ2-7	CASSWGTGSEQYF
TRBV6-6	TRBJ2-1	CASSYGGPTYNEQFF
TRBV18	TRBJ1-1	CASSPPVGPVEAFF
TRBV30	TRBJ2-5	CAWERGGPETQYF
TRBV9	TRBJ2-7	CASSETGLDPEQYF
TRBV6-1	TRBJ1-1	CASSERGNPAEAFF
TRBV7-5	TRBJ1-6	CVRSGKTDRGKNGDYNSPLHF
TRBV6-6	TRBJ2-4	CASSSAGAGNSQYF
TRBV5-6	TRBJ1-5	CASSFRQTKNQPQHF
TRBV18	TRBJ2-4	CASSPPWQGAGNSQYF
TRBV7-8	TRBJ2-1	CASSLGRGPYNEQFF
TRBV7-6	TRBJ2-2	CASSLGLAGGPTDAGELFF
TRBV25-1	TRBJ2-3	CASSEQRTGTPDTQYF
TRBV5-4	TRBJ2-7	CASSIMGGRAHEQYF
TRBV9	TRBJ1-4	CASSSRTGELFF
TRBV7-2	TRBJ2-7	CASSLDQGGEQYF
TRBV7-2	TRBJ2-7	CASSLQGAYEQYF
TRBV2	TRBJ2-5	CASSAPGTIQETQYF
TRBV7-2	TRBJ1-1	CASSLVPGGGRNTEAFF
TRBV5-4	TRBJ2-3	CASSLLQGAGTDTQYF
TRBV5-4	TRBJ1-2	CASSFDRGRGSYGYTF